This T cell receptor (beta chain) was found in a study of T cell repertoires in cytomegalovirus infection. A word on this clonotype: Its antigen is undetermined.

From germline, CDR1 is MGHRA and CDR2 YSYEKL. The CDR3 extends over 16 amino acids. V was pared by 4 bases and J by 0 bases, with 6 bases of the junction left unmatched. TCRdb reprocessed the reads via MiXCR and lists one record per CDR3 protein. Here the sample spans roughly 340,000 distinct CDR3 sequences, about 29% being singletons. The rearrangement uses TRBV4-1 and TRBJ2-3, with TRBD2 identical over 8 bases. This specimen was cultured PBMCs, taken from culture after CMV antigen stimulation. The source is a human donor in good health (CMV status not recorded). Some clones in this sample may be carry-over from other donors' samples. The CDR3 reads CASSRTQRGSTDTQYF. The DNA for the CDR3 is TGCGCCAGCAGCCGCACACAGCGGGGGAGCACAGATACGCAGTATTTT.